The source of this T cell receptor beta chain is a study of T-cell reconstitution after alpha-beta-depleted transplantation in children (dated by TCRdb to 2016 to 2018). Regarding the research as a whole: T-cell immune reconstitution after TCRalphabeta/CD19-depleted allogeneic hematopoietic cell transplantation in children was quantitatively tracked in the study by means of TCR repertoire profiling.

Results the study describes overall, beyond this receptor: In some patients, high TCRbeta diversity at day 60 was attributed to recipient T cells and intrathymic progenitors that had survived conditioning. About two months after transplant, the apparently early recovery of alphabetaT-cell counts reportedly depended on just several hundred clones that had expanded rapidly and came from non-depleted graft cells. Over subsequent months, a decline in hyperexpanded clone frequencies was noted, and after one year, T-cell counts and TCRbeta diversity were mostly ascribed to newly produced T cells.

The treatment or condition label, read with the paper, signifies: allogeneic hematopoietic cell transplantation with graft depleted of TCRalphabeta T cells and CD19 B cells. Transplant recipients were children who received TCRalphabeta/CD19-depleted allogeneic hematopoietic cell grafts. The method was PCR. The sequencing machine was an Illumina HiSeq 2500. Molecular barcoding was employed in the preparation of TCR libraries, with unique molecular identifiers being used to normalize TCRbeta repertoire quantification. TCRdb passed the public sequencing reads through fastp at Q25 and MiXCR, retaining productive beta sequences. Each entry merges the rows of one CDR3 protein and shows their most common DNA and genes. The sample table contains 800,000 to 1,000,000 distinct CDR3 sequences; only one count was recorded for about 30% of them. Of the sample, roughly 30% is held by the ten largest clones. Trimming leaves V shorter by 3 bases and J shorter by 0 bases, with the junction holding 10 bases beyond the gene matches. Counted from cysteine to phenylalanine, this CDR3 has 18 amino acids. The retained sequence is limited to the CDR3, 54 bases, with the frame set at the first base. Taken from the germline V gene, the CDR1 and CDR2 loops are MDHEN and SYDVKM.

This clonotype was observed at least ten times. Its binding antigen is unknown. No much larger clonotype is one base removed from it; base qualities were not supplied. The chain links TRBV28 with TRBJ2-3, with 9 bases aligning to TRBD2. The sequence came from a boy younger than two who had a stem cell transplant for SCID, so the T cells may come from the graft donor. Sequencing used PBMCs, mostly from graft donor cells, obtained 360 days after TCRalphabeta/CD19-depleted stem cell transplant. The nucleotides are TGTGCCAGCAGTTTGATCGGACTAGCGCCTCCGAGCACAGATACGCAGTATTTT. Translated, it gives CASSLIGLAPPSTDTQYF.